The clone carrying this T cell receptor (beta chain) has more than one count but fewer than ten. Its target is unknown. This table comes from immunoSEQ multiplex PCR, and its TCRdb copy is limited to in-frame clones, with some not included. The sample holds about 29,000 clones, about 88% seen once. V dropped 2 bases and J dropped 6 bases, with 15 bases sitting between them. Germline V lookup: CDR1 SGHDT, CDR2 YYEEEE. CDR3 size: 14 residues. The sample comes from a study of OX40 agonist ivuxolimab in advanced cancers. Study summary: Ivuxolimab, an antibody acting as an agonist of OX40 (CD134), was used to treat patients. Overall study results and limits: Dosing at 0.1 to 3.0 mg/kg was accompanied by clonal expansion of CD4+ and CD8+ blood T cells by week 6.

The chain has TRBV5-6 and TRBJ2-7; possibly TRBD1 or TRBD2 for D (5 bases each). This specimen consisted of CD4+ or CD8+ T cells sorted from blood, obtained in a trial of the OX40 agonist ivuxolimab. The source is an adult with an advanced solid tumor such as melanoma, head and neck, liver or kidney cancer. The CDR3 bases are TGTGCCAGCAGCTTATCGGGACCCGTTTTCGAGCAGTACTTC. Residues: CASSLSGPVFEQYF.